This T cell receptor beta chain was recorded in a study of blood T cell repertoires in COVID-19. In the study overall: Sites in the United States, Italy and Spain provided acute and convalescent COVID-19 samples.

CDR1 and CDR2 from the germline V gene are MDHEN and SYDVKM. This CDR3 is built from 16 residues. The J segment lost 7 bases and the V segment lost 3 bases, leaving 10 bases of the junction unmatched. Study processing details: How many nucleated cells were present was estimated from reference gene primer amplification. Profiled with immunoSEQ multiplex PCR; TCRdb holds only in-frame clones, not every one. From that table come the V and J calls and clone size; the DNA was used to work out D and trimming. The sample consists of roughly 100,000 clones, 69% of them appearing once. What was sequenced was peripheral blood. This TCR came from a man older than 75 with acute or convalescent COVID-19. The chain recombines TRBV28 with TRBJ1-2; TRBD1 matches 11 bases. The CDR3 sequence is CASSFSPGTGGGGYTF. The CDR3 DNA is TGTGCCAGCAGTTTCTCCCCCGGGACAGGGGGAGGTGGCTACACCTTC.